This TCR beta chain is from a study of cytomegalovirus exposure and HLA in healthy donors. About the research overall: Of the donors genotyped, approximately 400 in all, about 82% fell in the Caucasian-associated ancestry cluster.

Primers: 60 Vbeta forward and 13 Jbeta reverse. Sequenced by immunoSEQ multiplex PCR; TCRdb stores in-frame clones only, minus some. The sample holds about 140,000 clones, about 80% seen once. Specimen: PBMCs. The source of this sequence is a young man in good health and CMV-seropositive.

The CDR3 is CASSTNRQGREYF. CDR3 sequence (DNA): TGTGCCAGCAGTACAAACCGGCAGGGTCGGGAGTACTTC. The chain has TRBV27 and TRBJ2-7, with D maybe TRBD1 (5 bases). Trimming left V 5 bases short and J 11 bases short, with 19 bases between. The CDR3 loop spans 13 amino acids. Germline V gene sequence: CDR1 MNHEY, CDR2 SMNVEV (reference sequence).